Here is one TCR beta chain with its context. Using immunoSEQ multiplex PCR, the repertoire was profiled, and TCRdb retains in-frame clones only, with some absent. The sample lists about 5,700 clones, about three quarters occurring once. The V end lost 3 bases, the J end lost 7 bases, and 15 bases lay between the germline ends. The germline gives CDR1 MNHNS, CDR2 SASEGT. The length of the CDR3 is 14 residues. The sample comes from a study of T cell repertoires in ileal Crohn's disease. Time point denoted: proximal margin of the surgical specimen (macroscopically non-inflamed). V usage is TRBV6-1 and J usage is TRBJ1-1, with a weak D call TRBD1 (6 bases). The sequence was collected from an adult with Crohn's disease. Sequencing was performed on ileal tissue. In DNA, the CDR3 is TGTGCCAGCAGTGATCCCTTGGGGGGCAGTGAAGCTTTCTTT. As protein: CASSDPLGGSEAFF.